This T cell receptor (beta chain) was documented in a study of Ad26.COV2.S vaccination and SARS-CoV-2 variants. Study outcomes and limitations: Researchers cautioned that TCR breadth and depth analyses may have underestimated total T cell responses. Substantial response breadth was reportedly seen for spike-specific CD8+ and CD4+ T cells after vaccination.

The assay was immunoSEQ multiplex PCR, and TCRdb's table has in-frame clones only and misses some. The sample yields approximately 460,000 clones, about nine tenths seen once. A note on this clone: What it binds is unknown.

CDR1 is SGHDT, CDR2 YYEEEE, per germline. The J segment lost 6 bases and the V segment lost 1 base, leaving 10 bases of the junction unmatched. This CDR3 has 16 residues. Documented treatment: some 19 received Ad26.COV2.S at low or high dose, single or two shots; five or six received placebo; per-sample allocation not given. Samples came from day 63 after the first vaccine or placebo injection. Cohort 1b enrolled adults aged 18-55 years in Boston. The study used a vaccine consisting of an Ad26 vector that expressed Wuhan-strain SARS-CoV-2 spike. This chain links TRBV5-6 with TRBJ2-7, with 10 nucleotides matching TRBD2. Sample: peripheral blood, taken in a trial of Ad26.COV2.S vaccine versus placebo. This clonotype originated in a person aged 18-60 years who received the Ad26.COV2.S COVID-19 vaccine or a placebo. The CDR3 DNA follows: TGTGCCAGCAGCTTGATAGGACTAGCGGATGTGCTCGAGCAGTACTTC. This gives the protein CASSLIGLADVLEQYF.